This T cell receptor (beta chain) was sequenced in a study of OX40 agonist ivuxolimab in advanced cancers. Study in general: At 0.01 to 10 mg/kg, ivuxolimab was administered intravenously to patients every 2 weeks.

The V gene end was trimmed by 7 bases and the J gene end by 0 bases; junction bases not matched to a gene: 2. CDR1 is SQVTM, CDR2 ANQGSEA, per germline. The CDR3 totals 15 residues. Sequencing used immunoSEQ multiplex PCR; TCRdb keeps in-frame clones, though not all of them. This repertoire shows over 65,000 clones, approximately 86% found once; its top ten account for just under 2%. Of note for this clone: What it binds is unknown.

Whole-study results and caveats: Dose levels from 0.1 to 3.0 mg/kg saw CD4+ and CD8+ blood T cells expand clonally by week 6. Averaged across samples, CD8+ T cells carried more expanded clones than CD4+ did.

Source: CD4+ or CD8+ T cells sorted from blood, taken in a trial of the OX40 agonist ivuxolimab. This clonotype was obtained from an adult with an advanced solid tumor such as melanoma, head and neck, liver or kidney cancer. The chain is built from TRBV29-1 and TRBJ2-2, with TRBD2 identical over 13 bases. The CDR3 is CSGTSGGANTGELFF. CDR3 coding DNA: TGCAGCGGAACTAGCGGGGGGGCGAACACCGGGGAGCTGTTTTTT.